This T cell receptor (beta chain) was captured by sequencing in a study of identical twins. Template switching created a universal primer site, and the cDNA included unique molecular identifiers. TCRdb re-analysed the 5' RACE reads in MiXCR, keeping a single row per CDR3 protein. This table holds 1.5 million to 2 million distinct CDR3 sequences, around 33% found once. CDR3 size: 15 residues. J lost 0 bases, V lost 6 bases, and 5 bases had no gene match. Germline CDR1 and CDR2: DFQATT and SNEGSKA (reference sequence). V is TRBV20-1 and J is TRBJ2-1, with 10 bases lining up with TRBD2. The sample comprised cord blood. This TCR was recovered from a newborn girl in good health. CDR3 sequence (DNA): TGCAGTGCCTATTCTAGCGGGAGCTCCTACAATGAGCAGTTCTTC. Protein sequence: CSAYSSGSSYNEQFF.